The 18 T cell receptor beta chains reported below all come from one sample, sequenced in a study of OX40 agonist ivuxolimab in advanced cancers. The library was produced with the immunoSEQ multiplex PCR assay. The table was pulled from immuneACCESS by TCRdb, which kept in-frame rearrangements only. Such tables lose some clones; where checked, under half of the loss comes from unresolved V genes, and the rest has no known cause. In all, the sample holds some 46,000 clones, and around 89% of those were seen once. The ten largest clones add up to around 11% of the sample. The material sequenced was CD4+ or CD8+ T cells sorted from blood, taken in a trial of the OX40 agonist ivuxolimab. These receptors all come from an adult with an advanced solid tumor such as melanoma, head and neck, liver or kidney cancer.

This chain joins TRBV6-5 and TRBJ2-2; possible D gene TRBD2, 6 bases. V lost 3 bases and J lost 2, with 10 bases in between. Germline CDR1 is MNHEY and CDR2 is SVGAGI. This CDR3 has 15 residues. CDR3 in DNA: TGTGCCAGCAGTTATGCGGGAACTAACACCGGGGAGCTGTTTTTT. Amino acids: CASSYAGTNTGELFF.

A word on this clone: A read error is the likely source, as a far larger clone sits one nucleotide away. The rearrangement links TRBV4-2 to TRBJ1-2; D uncertain. The CDR3 contains 15 residues. Trimming removed 2 bases from V and 8 bases from J, with 18 bases in between. CDR1 and CDR2 (germline): LGHNA, YNFKEQ. CDR3 DNA sequence: TGTGCCAGCAGCCAACCCAGGCTTAGATTCTGGGGCTACACCTTC. Translation gives CASSQPRLRFWGYTF.

This chain uses TRBV11-2 with TRBJ1-2; TRBD1 matches 7 bases. V lost 5 bases, J lost 5 bases, and 5 bases stayed unmatched. This CDR3 comprises 13 residues. The germline V gene encodes CDR1 SGHAT and CDR2 FQNNGV. The CDR3 coding sequence is TGTGCCAGCAGCGTCGGGACAGTTTATGGCTACACCTTC. Translating gives CASSVGTVYGYTF.

The chain carries TRBV10-2 and TRBJ1-2; D unclear. Trimming took 2 bases from V and 4 from J, leaving 5 bases between them. Per the germline V gene, CDR1 is WSHSY and CDR2 is SAAADI. The CDR3 contains 12 residues. CDR3 in amino acids: CASSEGSYGYTF. In nucleotides, the CDR3 is TGCGCCAGCAGTGAGGGAAGCTATGGCTACACCTTC.

The V and J genes are TRBV7-3 and TRBJ2-1, with D possibly TRBD1 on 5 matching bases. Germline-derived CDR1 and CDR2 are SGHTA and FQGTGA. This CDR3 has 19 residues. The ends were cut back, 5 bases at V and 5 bases at J, with 28 bases in the middle. The CDR3: CASSDIPGTRLGANNEQFF. CDR3 nucleotide sequence: TGTGCCAGCAGCGATATACCGGGCACCCGATTAGGGGCCAACAATGAGCAGTTCTTC.

The chain is built from TRBV29-1 and TRBJ1-5; D is perhaps TRBD1 (6 bases). CDR1 is SQVTM, CDR2 ANQGSEA, per germline. The CDR3 is 14 amino acids. Trimming pared 6 bases from V and 0 bases from J, leaving 12 bases between. The CDR3 reads CSVGGGHSNQPQHF. CDR3 bases: TGCAGCGTGGGGGGGGGCCATAGCAATCAGCCCCAGCATTTT.

The chain couples TRBV7-3 to TRBJ2-5, with D uncertain. Germline V gene sequence: CDR1 SGHTA, CDR2 FQGTGA. V shed 5 bases and J shed 2 bases, with 0 bases lying between them. The CDR3 runs to 10 residues. CDR3 DNA sequence: TGTGCCAGCAGCCAAGAGACCCAGTACTTC. Translated, it gives CASSQETQYF.

The chain is built from TRBV7-8 and TRBJ1-1; the D is unclear. Germline V gene data show CDR1 as SGHVS and CDR2 as FQNEAQ. The CDR3 length is 12 residues. The V and J ends lost 5 bases and 0 bases respectively, with 4 bases between them. The CDR3 is CASSPMNTEAFF. Here the CDR3 DNA reads TGTGCCAGCAGCCCGATGAACACTGAAGCTTTCTTT.

Here the CDR3 DNA reads TGTGCCAGCAGCTTAGCGCGACAGGGGAAAGGGACCCAGTACTTC. This gives the protein CASSLARQGKGTQYF. The chain joins TRBV7-6 to TRBJ2-5, with 8 bases lining up with TRBD1. This CDR3 has 15 amino acids. The germline V gene encodes CDR1 SGHVS and CDR2 FNYEAQ. The trim removed 0 bases at V and 7 bases at J, leaving 7 bases unmatched. Variable domain in full (rest from reference TRBV7-6 and TRBJ2-5): GAGVSQSPRYKVTKRGQDVALRCDPISGHVSLYWYRQALGQGPEFLTYFNYEAQQDKSGLPNDRFSAERPEGSISTLTIQRTEQRDSAMYRCASSLARQGKGTQYFGPGTRLLVL.

The rearrangement joins TRBV20-1 to TRBJ2-7; perhaps TRBD2 as D (5 bases). The CDR3 contains 11 residues. V lost 6 bases to trimming and J lost 3 bases, with 9 bases between them. In germline, CDR1 is DFQATT, CDR2 SNEGSKA (reference sequence). Written as DNA, the CDR3 is TGCAGTGCCGGGGTGGGCTACGAGCAGTACTTC. Residues: CSAGVGYEQYF.

This clone was observed a single time. A single base separates this from a much larger clone, so it may be a read error. Other DNA sequences within the sample encode an identical CDR3. The J gene is TRBJ1-1, the V gene TRBV4-3, with 7 bases identical to TRBD1. The germline V gene encodes CDR1 LGHNA and CDR2 YSLEER. Trimming took 9 bases from V and 9 from J; bases not matched to a gene: 19. This CDR3 has 15 amino acids. The DNA for the CDR3 is TGCGCCAGTAGCAGAAGGGGCCCAGGGGGGGATAAAGCTTTCTTT. This codes for CASSRRGPGGDKAFF.

This chain links TRBV12-5 with TRBJ1-5; D unclear. The CDR3 has 13 residues. Trimming stripped 0 bases from V and 5 bases from J, with 5 bases between. The germline V gene has CDR1 LGHNT and CDR2 FRNRAP. CDR3 loop: CASGLVRDQPQHF. CDR3 nucleotides: TGTGCTAGTGGTTTGGTGAGGGATCAGCCCCAGCATTTT.

The chain couples TRBV11-2 to TRBJ1-1; no reliable D call. The length of the CDR3 is 14 residues. Trimming pared 2 bases from V and 1 base from J, leaving 8 bases between. Germline V gene data show CDR1 as SGHAT and CDR2 as FQNNGV. CDR3 bases: TGTGCCAGCAGCTTATTCGAGGGGAACACTGAAGCTTTCTTT. Translating it yields CASSLFEGNTEAFF.

The V gene is TRBV7-9, the J gene TRBJ2-1; TRBD1 matches 8 bases. The CDR3 is made up of 16 amino acids. The junction had 11 bases not matched to a gene; V was cut back by 4 bases and J by 6 bases. The V gene's germline CDR1 is SEHNR and CDR2 FQNEAQ (reference sequence). In DNA form, the CDR3 reads TGTGCCAGCAGCTCACCCGACAGGGGACCTTTCAATGAGCAGTTCTTC. Translated, it gives CASSSPDRGPFNEQFF.

The chain is built from TRBV7-3 and TRBJ1-2, with D tentatively TRBD1 (6 bases). The V gene lost 5 bases and the J gene lost 7 bases, with 11 bases spanning the gap. CDR1 is SGHTA and CDR2 is FQGTGA in the germline V gene. This CDR3 region has 12 residues. The CDR3 sequence: CASSDQGSGYTF. The CDR3 region has the DNA TGTGCCAGCAGCGATCAGGGGAGTGGCTACACCTTC.

This rearrangement joins TRBV4-3 to TRBJ1-1, with D hard to call. Per the germline V gene, CDR1 is LGHNA and CDR2 is YSLEER. This CDR3 has 15 amino acids. The V end lost 0 bases, the J end lost 3 bases, and 11 bases lay between the germline ends. CDR3 protein: CASSQDRGLDTEAFF. CDR3 nucleotides: TGCGCCAGCAGCCAAGATAGAGGGTTGGACACTGAAGCTTTCTTT.

The chain uses TRBV4-3 and TRBJ1-1, with D unresolved. The germline V and J ends were trimmed by 0 bases and 3 bases, with 11 bases remaining between them. Germline V gives CDR1 LGHNA, CDR2 YSLEER. CDR3 length: 15 residues. The CDR3 sequence is CASSQEDGRHTEAFF. As DNA, the CDR3 is TGCGCCAGCAGCCAAGAGGACGGCCGCCACACTGAAGCTTTCTTT.

The genes are TRBV7-2 and TRBJ1-1; no firm D call. Germline V CDR1 and CDR2: SGHTA, FQGNSA. The length of the CDR3 is 14 residues. Trimming shortened V by 1 base and J by 5 bases, and 11 bases separated the two germline ends. The CDR3 here is CASSLGVGGTEAFF. The DNA of the CDR3 is TGTGCCAGCAGCTTAGGAGTGGGTGGAACTGAAGCTTTCTTT.